These 27 T cell receptor beta chains originate from one sample sequenced in a study of blood T cell repertoires in COVID-19. Repertoires were generated with immunoSEQ multiplex PCR, while TCRdb's copy carries only in-frame clones and drops some. The sample records 330,000 or so clones, approximately 92% being singletons. The source material was PBMCs or T cells enriched from blood (not recorded which). The receptor set was obtained from a woman in her 30s who had recovered from COVID-19.

J is TRBJ2-7 and V is TRBV19, with 9 bases lining up with TRBD2. The CDR3 extends over 17 amino acids. Germline V CDR1 and CDR2: LNHDA, SQIVND (reference sequence). With 4 bases clipped from V and 5 bases from J, the junction kept 15 bases outside the gene matches. DNA for the CDR3: TGTGCCAGTAGTACCTTCTTAGCGGGGGCCCGGGGTAACGAGCAGTACTTC. Protein: CASSTFLAGARGNEQYF.

The gene calls are TRBV28 and TRBJ1-1; 9 bases are shared with TRBD1. In germline, CDR1 is MDHEN, CDR2 SYDVKM. The CDR3 loop spans 17 amino acids. The junction had 11 bases not matched to a gene; V was cut back by 3 bases and J by 3 bases. This CDR3 reads CASSFSGQGIEDTEAFF. For the CDR3, the DNA is TGTGCCAGCAGTTTTTCGGGACAGGGTATTGAGGACACTGAAGCTTTCTTT.

The rearrangement joins TRBV10-3 to TRBJ2-1; D not certain. The germline V gene encodes CDR1 ENHRY and CDR2 SYGVKD. CDR3 length: 14 residues. V was trimmed by 10 bases and J by 1 base, leaving 14 bases between them. This CDR3 is CATRWSDSYNEQFF. DNA of the CDR3: TGTGCCACTCGGTGGAGTGATTCCTACAATGAGCAGTTCTTC.

This chain uses TRBV7-8 with TRBJ1-5; 7 bases line up with TRBD1. Trimming took 5 bases from V and 2 from J; bases not matched to a gene: 3. CDR1 is SGHVS, CDR2 FQNEAQ, per germline. This CDR3 has 14 residues. The CDR3 DNA follows: TGTGCCAGCAGCATCGACAGGGGCAATCAGCCCCAGCATTTT. As protein: CASSIDRGNQPQHF.

For the CDR3, the DNA is TGTGCCAGCTCACCGGGCTTCTACGAGCAGTACTTC. Protein product: CASSPGFYEQYF. The rearrangement uses TRBV18 and TRBJ2-7; D remains ambiguous. This CDR3 has 12 amino acids. V lost 3 bases and J 3 bases, leaving 6 bases between the germline ends. Germline loops: CDR1 KGHSH, CDR2 LQKENI.

Of note for this clone: Other DNA sequences from this sample encode an identical CDR3 as well. The chain is built from TRBV7-2 and TRBJ1-2; 10 bases map to TRBD1. CDR1 is SGHTA and CDR2 is FQGNSA in the germline V gene. The CDR3 totals 14 residues. V lost 3 bases, J lost 2 bases, and 0 bases stayed unmatched. The CDR3 reads CASSLDRGNYGYTF. In nucleotides, the CDR3 is TGTGCCAGCAGCTTGGACAGGGGGAACTATGGCTACACCTTC.

The rearrangement uses TRBV28 and TRBJ1-2; D is unclear. The V end lost 2 bases, the J end lost 2 bases, and 6 bases lay between the germline ends. The germline CDR1 and CDR2 sequences are MDHEN and SYDVKM. This CDR3 spans 13 amino acids. This chain's CDR3 is CASSLAVNYGYTF. The CDR3 bases are TGTGCCAGCAGTTTAGCAGTGAACTATGGCTACACCTTC.

This chain connects TRBV19 to TRBJ1-3, with 7 bases fitting TRBD1. Germline trimming cut 4 bases from V and 3 bases from J; bases unmatched to any gene: 9. The CDR3 runs 16 residues. CDR1 and CDR2 from the germline V gene are LNHDA and SQIVND (reference sequence). The CDR3 here is CASSRPGTADGNTIYF. In DNA form, the CDR3 reads TGTGCCAGTAGTAGACCCGGGACAGCGGATGGAAACACCATATATTTT.

V gene TRBV28 combines with J gene TRBJ2-2, with a tentative D call TRBD1 (6 bases). Trimming removed 7 bases at V and 8 bases at J, with 17 bases between. This CDR3 has 14 amino acids. The germline V gene encodes CDR1 MDHEN and CDR2 SYDVKM. DNA of the CDR3: TGTGCCAGCACCTGGGGGCCCGGTCTAGGGGAGCTGTTTTTT. This encodes CASTWGPGLGELFF.

The genes are TRBV5-1 and TRBJ1-2; 8 positions match TRBD1. The CDR3 spans 12 residues. Per the germline V gene, CDR1 is SGHRS and CDR2 is YFSETQ. V dropped 2 bases and J dropped 8; count of bases not matched to a gene: 2. The CDR3 spells CASSFDRGGYTF. CDR3 in DNA: TGCGCCAGCAGCTTTGACAGGGGAGGCTACACCTTC. Full variable domain (outside the CDR3, taken from reference TRBV5-1 and TRBJ1-2): KAGVTQTPRYLIKTRGQQVTLSCSPISGHRSVSWYQQTPGQGLQFLFEYFSETQRNKGNFPGRFSGRQFSNSRSEMNVSTLELGDSALYLCASSFDRGGYTFGSGTRLTVV.

The chain couples TRBV15 to TRBJ2-5, with TRBD1 identical over 7 bases. Germline V lookup: CDR1 LNHNV, CDR2 YYDKDF (reference sequence). J was trimmed by 5 bases and V by 3 bases; bases with no gene match: 9. The CDR3 has 15 amino acids. The CDR3 nucleotides read TGTGCCACCAGCAGGAATCGACAGGGCGGGGAGACCCAGTACTTC. Translating gives CATSRNRQGGETQYF.

The chain has TRBV27 and TRBJ2-5; TRBD2 agrees at 8 bases. Unmatched junction bases numbered 6, after V lost 4 bases and J lost 2 bases. Germline-derived CDR1 and CDR2 are MNHEY and SMNVEV (reference sequence). The CDR3 totals 15 residues. DNA for the CDR3: TGTGCCAGCAGTTCACTAGCGGACCAACAAGAGACCCAGTACTTC. Its translation is CASSSLADQQETQYF.

This clone was seen a handful of times. The chain carries TRBV19 and TRBJ2-7; D is possibly TRBD2 (6 bases). The V gene lost 6 bases and the J gene lost 5 bases, with 20 bases spanning the gap. The germline V gene has CDR1 LNHDA and CDR2 SQIVND (reference sequence). The CDR3 covers 15 residues. CDR3 in amino acids: CASSTQRTSGDEQYF. The CDR3 DNA reads TGTGCCAGTAGCACACAAAGGACATCGGGGGACGAGCAGTACTTC.

The rearrangement links TRBV27 to TRBJ2-3; tentatively, D is TRBD1 (6 bases). CDR1 and CDR2 (germline): MNHEY, SMNVEV (reference sequence). V dropped 4 bases and J dropped 2 bases, with 16 bases sitting between them. The CDR3 has 16 amino acids. As DNA, the CDR3 is TGTGCCAGCAGTTCACCGTTAGCAGGGGTCACAGATACGCAGTATTTT. Its protein product is CASSSPLAGVTDTQYF.

The chain has TRBV2 and TRBJ1-2; TRBD1 is a possible D gene (5 bases). With 7 bases removed from V and 7 bases from J, the gap between germline ends came to 19 bases. The CDR3 has 14 residues. Germline CDR1 reads SNHLY; CDR2 reads FYNNEI. This CDR3 is CASTLQRTPGGYTF. CDR3 DNA: TGTGCCAGCACCCTTCAACGGACACCGGGTGGCTACACCTTC.

The rearrangement joins TRBV28 to TRBJ2-1, with D possibly matching TRBD2 (11 bases). Germline-derived CDR1 and CDR2 are MDHEN and SYDVKM. Trimming pared 6 bases from V and 7 bases from J, leaving 25 bases between. The CDR3 runs 17 residues. CDR3 amino acids: CASSGQGDTSGRNEQFF. The CDR3 DNA reads as TGTGCCAGCAGCGGACAGGGGGATACTAGCGGGAGAAATGAGCAGTTCTTC.

J is TRBJ1-4 and V is TRBV2; weak D call: TRBD1 (5 bases). CDR3 length: 15 amino acids. Germline V gene lookup returns CDR1 SNHLY and CDR2 FYNNEI. The V gene lost 0 bases and the J gene lost 15 bases, with 20 bases spanning the gap. This CDR3 is CASSEADQGQSSVFF. The CDR3 nucleotides are TGTGCCAGCAGTGAAGCAGATCAGGGTCAGAGCTCGGTGTTTTTT.

The V and J genes are TRBV7-9 and TRBJ2-2; D ambiguous. This CDR3 comprises 13 residues. V shed 3 bases and J shed 5 bases, with 7 bases lying between them. Germline V gene lookup returns CDR1 SEHNR and CDR2 FQNEAQ (reference sequence). The CDR3 loop is CASSLTGTGELFF. In DNA form, the CDR3 reads TGTGCCAGCAGCTTGACTGGGACCGGGGAGCTGTTTTTT. Variable domain in full (rest from reference TRBV7-9 and TRBJ2-2): DTGVSQNPRHKITKRGQNVTFRCDPISEHNRLYWYRQTLGQGPEFLTYFQNEAQLEKSRLLSDRFSAERPKGSFSTLEIQRTEQGDSAMYLCASSLTGTGELFFGEGSRLTVL.

Points on this clone: The junction departs from germline at one end; a sequencing error may be responsible. The chain is built from TRBV7-7 and TRBJ2-1, with TRBD2 matching over 8 bases. Looked up from germline, CDR1 is SSHAT and CDR2 is FNYEAQ (reference sequence). This CDR3 is 14 amino acids long. In DNA form, the CDR3 reads TGTGCTAGCAGCCCAGGACTAGCCGATAATGAGCAGTTCTTC. Its translation is CASSPGLADNEQFF.

J is TRBJ2-7 and V is TRBV6-2 or TRBV6-3, with 9 bases aligning to TRBD1. The CDR3 has 14 residues. The V and J ends lost 4 bases and 5 bases, in that order; junction bases with no gene match: 6. Germline-derived CDR1 and CDR2 are MNHEY and SVGEGT. The CDR3 sequence: CASSLDRGTNEQYF. The CDR3 DNA follows: TGTGCCAGCAGTTTGGACAGGGGTACGAACGAGCAGTACTTC.

In this sample, this clone turned up once. The chain combines TRBV18 with TRBJ2-7; weak D call: TRBD1 (6 bases). Germline CDR1 KGHSH, CDR2 LQKENI. The CDR3 sequence is 17 residues long. Deletions cut 0 bases from V and 6 bases from J, with 21 bases between. The CDR3 spells CASSPPTQGFRESEQYF. The CDR3 coding sequence is TGTGCCAGCTCACCACCGACCCAGGGGTTTAGAGAAAGCGAGCAGTACTTC.

The CDR3: CASSKTGATNEKLFF. The CDR3 coding sequence is TGTGCCAGCAGCAAGACAGGGGCAACTAATGAAAAACTGTTTTTT. The chain couples TRBV3-1 (or the pseudogene TRBV3-2) to TRBJ1-4, with 8 nucleotides matching TRBD1. CDR3 size: 15 residues. J gave up 0 bases and V 5 bases, and 2 bases lay outside the gene matches. Germline assignment: CDR1 LGHDT and CDR2 YNNKEL (reference sequence).

The gene calls are TRBV30 and TRBJ1-1; D unresolved. The CDR3 consists of 16 residues. V was pared by 1 base and J by 4 bases, with 19 bases between. Germline CDR1 and CDR2: GTSNPN and SVGIG (reference sequence). The CDR3 loop is CAWSDATERPGTEAFF. The CDR3 region has the DNA TGTGCCTGGAGTGACGCGACGGAGCGCCCGGGCACTGAAGCTTTCTTT.

The V and J genes are TRBV4-2 and TRBJ2-2, with unresolved D. This CDR3 spans 18 amino acids. Looked up from germline, CDR1 is LGHNA and CDR2 is YNFKEQ. The ends were cut back, 0 bases at V and 9 bases at J, with 23 bases in the middle. In DNA form, the CDR3 reads TGTGCCAGCAGCCAAGATATGATCGTGGCGGCCCCTCCCCGGGAGCTGTTTTTT. Translating it yields CASSQDMIVAAPPRELFF.

The chain uses TRBV7-2 and TRBJ1-2, with D unclear. CDR1 SGHTA and CDR2 FQGNSA come from the germline V gene. This CDR3 region has 13 residues. With 0 bases removed from V and 2 bases from J, the gap between germline ends came to 4 bases. The CDR3 sequence is CASSLASNYGYTF. CDR3 nucleotide sequence: TGTGCCAGCAGCTTAGCGTCGAACTATGGCTACACCTTC. The whole variable domain, filled in from reference TRBV7-2 and TRBJ1-2, reads GAGVSQSPSNKVTEKGKDVELRCDPISGHTALYWYRQSLGQGLEFLIYFQGNSAPDKSGLPSDRFSAERTGGSVSTLTIQRTQQEDSAVYLCASSLASNYGYTFGSGTRLTVV.

The chain has TRBV7-2 and TRBJ2-5; D gene ambiguous. Germline V gives CDR1 SGHTA, CDR2 FQGNSA. The CDR3 extends over 14 amino acids. V was trimmed by 5 bases and J by 1 base, leaving 11 bases between them. CDR3 sequence (DNA): TGTGCCAGCAGCACAACAGCCTTCCAAGAGACCCAGTACTTC. Its translation: CASSTTAFQETQYF.

The rearrangement links TRBV28 to TRBJ1-5; 11 nucleotides match TRBD1. CDR1 is MDHEN, CDR2 SYDVKM, per germline. V gave up 5 bases and J gave up 5 bases; unmatched junction bases: 5. This CDR3 spans 15 amino acids. The chain's CDR3 is CASSLGQGAHQPQHF. The DNA of the CDR3 is TGTGCCAGCAGTCTAGGACAGGGGGCTCATCAGCCCCAGCATTTT.